A selection of T cell receptor beta chains follows, all from one sample in a study of graft-versus-host responses after intestinal transplantation. These TCRs' antigens remain unknown. Only in-frame clones appear in the TCRdb table, and some are missing; sequencing was by immunoSEQ multiplex PCR. This sample has some 87,000 clones, with 90% to 95% found just once. Here the sequenced sample was unstimulated CD8+ T cells sorted from spleen or lymph node cells, taken before transplant. The source is a human donor who was the organ donor for an intestinal transplant. The CDR3 runs from the conserved cysteine through the conserved F or W. D genes are given only for firm matches.

>TRBV4-1|NA|17|TRBJ2-1
CASSPLGARIAYNEQFF
TGCGCCAGCAGCCCCCTGGGGGCGCGCATAGCCTACAATGAGCAGTTCTTC
>TRBV7-2|TRBD2|19|TRBJ2-1
CASSLVGRVGGRAIDEQFF
TGTGCCAGCAGCTTAGTAGGCAGGGTCGGCGGGAGGGCCATCGATGAGCAGTTCTTC
>TRBV7-9|NA|12|TRBJ2-7
CASSPGAYEQYF
TGTGCCAGCTCACCCGGGGCCTACGAGCAGTACTTC
>TRBV2|NA|13|TRBJ1-1
CASRGQGGTEAFF
TGTGCCAGCAGGGGTCAGGGAGGCACTGAAGCTTTCTTT
>TRBV15|NA|13|TRBJ1-1
CATSSLAGTEAFF
TGTGCCACCAGCAGCCTGGCAGGCACTGAAGCTTTCTTT
>TRBV7-2|NA|15|TRBJ2-3
CASSPSVASPDTQYF
TGTGCCAGCAGCCCTTCGGTAGCTTCGCCAGATACGCAGTATTTT
>TRBV5-6|NA|14|TRBJ2-7
CASSLAGSRYEQYF
TGTGCCAGCAGCTTGGCCGGCAGCAGGTACGAGCAGTACTTC
>TRBV5-1|NA|14|TRBJ2-1
CASSLAQGWNEQFF
TGCGCCAGCAGCTTGGCCCAGGGTTGGAATGAGCAGTTCTTC
>TRBV5-1|NA|18|TRBJ2-2
CASSLGASEGANTGELFF
TGCGCCAGCAGCTTGGGGGCTAGCGAGGGCGCGAACACCGGGGAGCTGTTTTTT
>TRBV6-5|NA|15|TRBJ2-1
CASSSTDSSYNEQFF
TGTGCCAGCAGTAGTACGGACAGCTCCTACAATGAGCAGTTCTTC
>TRBV6-6|NA|14|TRBJ1-1
CASSPQGWNTEAFF
TGTGCCAGCAGCCCACAGGGTTGGAACACTGAAGCTTTCTTT